The present T cell receptor (beta chain) was sequenced within a study of cytomegalovirus exposure and HLA in healthy donors. General study findings and limits: A later analysis found that most CMV-associated TCR beta chains appeared HLA-restricted. Highly shared sequence variants in one cluster were likely a sequencing artifact. Later, an analysis showed that TCR beta chains associated with HLA were more clonally expanded than others that were equally common.

Germline CDR1 SGHVS, CDR2 FQNEAQ. The CDR3 has 12 amino acids. Trimming cost V 1 base and J 3 bases, with 4 bases left between them. This clone has a handful of counts. Its matching antigen is unknown. A multiplex PCR was run with 60 Vbeta primers and 13 Jbeta primers. Using immunoSEQ multiplex PCR, the repertoire was profiled, and TCRdb retains in-frame clones only, with some absent. The repertoire includes fewer than 200,000 clones, approximately 84% of them detected once, and around 4.3% sits in the top ten. The sequenced sample consisted of PBMCs. The receptor comes from a woman aged 45-60 years in good health and CMV-seropositive. The chain links TRBV7-8 to TRBJ2-7; D gene ambiguous. The CDR3 protein is CASSLVLYEQYF. Written as DNA, the CDR3 is TGTGCCAGCAGCTTAGTTCTCTACGAGCAGTACTTC.